This entry describes one T cell receptor (beta chain). The RNA input was roughly 0.45 to 1 ug, and it was reverse transcribed with random hexamers. The CDR3 of TCR beta was amplified by immunoSEQ multiplex PCR across 54 Vbeta and 13 Jbeta. One entry per CDR3 protein, called by TCRdb with MiXCR from the immunoSEQ multiplex PCR reads. The sample has 95,000 to 150,000 distinct CDR3 sequences, 96% seen once. The CDR3 extends over 17 amino acids. V was pared by 3 bases and J by 3 bases, with 23 bases between. Germline V lookup: CDR1 GTSNPN, CDR2 SVGIG (reference sequence). Sequencing of TCR beta was carried out in blood CD8+ and CD4+ T cells. These data belong to a study of CD8 T cells in Susac syndrome.

The sequencing input was CD4+ T cells from PBMCs. This TCR was sampled from a human donor with Susac syndrome. V and J are TRBV30 and TRBJ1-2, with D possibly matching TRBD1 (5 bases). DNA of the CDR3: TGTGCCTGGAGCGGAGCGAAGGGGCATCGAGGGGACTATGGCTACACCTTC. Amino acids: CAWSGAKGHRGDYGYTF.